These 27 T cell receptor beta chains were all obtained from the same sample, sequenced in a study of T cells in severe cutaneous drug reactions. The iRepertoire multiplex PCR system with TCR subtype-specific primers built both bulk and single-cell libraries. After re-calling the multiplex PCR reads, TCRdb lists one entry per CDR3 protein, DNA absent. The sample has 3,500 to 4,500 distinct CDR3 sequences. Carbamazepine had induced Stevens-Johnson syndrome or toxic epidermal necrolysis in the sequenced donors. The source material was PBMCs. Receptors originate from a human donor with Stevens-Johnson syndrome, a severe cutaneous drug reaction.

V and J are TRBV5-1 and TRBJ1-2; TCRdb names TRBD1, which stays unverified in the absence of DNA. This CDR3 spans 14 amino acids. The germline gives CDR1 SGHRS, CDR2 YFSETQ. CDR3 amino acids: CASSLGQGDYGYTF.

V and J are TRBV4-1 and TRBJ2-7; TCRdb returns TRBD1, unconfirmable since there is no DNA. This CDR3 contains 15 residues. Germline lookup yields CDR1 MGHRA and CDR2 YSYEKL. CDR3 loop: CASSHSSTGAYEQYF.

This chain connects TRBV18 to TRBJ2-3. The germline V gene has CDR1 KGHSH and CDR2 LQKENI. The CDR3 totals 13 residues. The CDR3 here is CASSSDHTDTQYF. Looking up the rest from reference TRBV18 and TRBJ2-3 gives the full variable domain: NAGVMQNPRHLVRRRGQEARLRCSPMKGHSHVYWYRQLPEEGLKFMVYLQKENIIDESGMPKERFSAEFPKEGPSILRIQQVVRGDSAAYFCASSSDHTDTQYFGPGTRLTVL.

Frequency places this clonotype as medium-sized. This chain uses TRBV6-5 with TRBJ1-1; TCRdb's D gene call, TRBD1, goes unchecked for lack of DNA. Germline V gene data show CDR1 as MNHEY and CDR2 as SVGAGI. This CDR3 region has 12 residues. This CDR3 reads CASSPGGTEAFF.

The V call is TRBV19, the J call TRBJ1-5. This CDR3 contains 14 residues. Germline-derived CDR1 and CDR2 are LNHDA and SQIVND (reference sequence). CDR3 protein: CASSPADGNQPQHF.

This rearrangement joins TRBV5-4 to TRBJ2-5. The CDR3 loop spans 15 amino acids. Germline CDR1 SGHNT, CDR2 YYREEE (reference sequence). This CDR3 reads CASKMRSASQETQYF.

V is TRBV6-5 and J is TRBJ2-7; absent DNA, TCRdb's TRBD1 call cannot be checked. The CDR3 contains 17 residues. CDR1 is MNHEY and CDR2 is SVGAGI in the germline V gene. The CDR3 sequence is CASSYAFSAGGTYEQYF.

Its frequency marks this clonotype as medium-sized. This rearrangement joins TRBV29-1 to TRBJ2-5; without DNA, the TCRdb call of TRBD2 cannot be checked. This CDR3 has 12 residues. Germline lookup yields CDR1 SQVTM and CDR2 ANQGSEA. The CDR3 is CSVPSGAETQYF.

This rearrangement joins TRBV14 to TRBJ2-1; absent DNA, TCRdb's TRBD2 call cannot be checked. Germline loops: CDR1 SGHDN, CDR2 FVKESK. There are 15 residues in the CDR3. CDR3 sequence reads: CASSWTYGLYNEQFF.

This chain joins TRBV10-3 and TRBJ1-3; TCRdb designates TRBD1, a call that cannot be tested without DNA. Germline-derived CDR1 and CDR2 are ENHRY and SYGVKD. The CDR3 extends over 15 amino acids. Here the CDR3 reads CAIMQGAFSGNTIYF.

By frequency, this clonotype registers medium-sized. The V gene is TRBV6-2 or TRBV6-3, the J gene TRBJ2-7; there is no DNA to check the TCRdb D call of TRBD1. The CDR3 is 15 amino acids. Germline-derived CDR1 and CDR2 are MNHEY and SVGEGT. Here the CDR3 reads CASSYMAGGSYEQYF.

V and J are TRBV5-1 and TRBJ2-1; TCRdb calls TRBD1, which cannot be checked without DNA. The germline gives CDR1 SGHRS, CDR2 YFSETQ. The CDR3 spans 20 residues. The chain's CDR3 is CASSLLFGGTGEREDNEQFF.

The CDR3 region is CASKSVGDYGYTF. The V gene is TRBV6-5, the J gene TRBJ1-2. The CDR3 has 13 residues. CDR1 and CDR2 (germline): MNHEY, SVGAGI.

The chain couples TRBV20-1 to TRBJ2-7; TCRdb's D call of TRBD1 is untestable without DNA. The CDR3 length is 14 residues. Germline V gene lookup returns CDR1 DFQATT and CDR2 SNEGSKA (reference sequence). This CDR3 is CSARPSTGTYEQYF.

CDR3 sequence reads: CASTPPLAGHTDTQYF. This chain uses TRBV25-1 with TRBJ2-3; TCRdb proposes TRBD2, but this gene call is untestable without DNA. CDR1 is MGHDK, CDR2 SYGVNS, per germline. CDR3 length: 16 residues.

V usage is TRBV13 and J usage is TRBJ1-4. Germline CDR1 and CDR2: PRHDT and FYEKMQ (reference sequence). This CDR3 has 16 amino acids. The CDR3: CASSFGEGDTNEKLFF.

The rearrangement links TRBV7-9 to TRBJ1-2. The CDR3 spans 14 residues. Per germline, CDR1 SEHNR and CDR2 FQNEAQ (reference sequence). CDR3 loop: CASSLGSINYGYTF. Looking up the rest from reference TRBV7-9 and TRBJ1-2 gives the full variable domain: DTGVSQNPRHKITKRGQNVTFRCDPISEHNRLYWYRQTLGQGPEFLTYFQNEAQLEKSRLLSDRFSAERPKGSFSTLEIQRTEQGDSAMYLCASSLGSINYGYTFGSGTRLTVV.

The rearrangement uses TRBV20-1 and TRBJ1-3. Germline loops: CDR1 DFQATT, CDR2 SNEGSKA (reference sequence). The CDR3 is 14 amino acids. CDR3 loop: CSARVEGLGDTIYF.

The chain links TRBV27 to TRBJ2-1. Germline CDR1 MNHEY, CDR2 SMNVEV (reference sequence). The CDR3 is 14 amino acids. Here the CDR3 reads CASIDGSSLNEQFF.

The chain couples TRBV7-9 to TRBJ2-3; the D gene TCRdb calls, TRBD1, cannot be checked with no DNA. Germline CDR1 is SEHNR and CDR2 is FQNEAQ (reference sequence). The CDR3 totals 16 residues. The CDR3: CASSSRGTGVTDTQYF.

The CDR3 is CASSPNPGTQSTPSFLNSPLHF. This rearrangement joins TRBV28 to TRBJ1-6; checking the TCRdb D call of TRBD1 is not possible without DNA. Germline CDR1 is MDHEN and CDR2 is SYDVKM. There are 22 residues in the CDR3.

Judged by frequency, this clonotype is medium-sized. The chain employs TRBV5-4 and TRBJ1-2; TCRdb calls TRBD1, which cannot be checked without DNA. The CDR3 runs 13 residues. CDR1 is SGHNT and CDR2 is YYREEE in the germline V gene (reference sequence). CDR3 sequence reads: CASNRGGAYGYTF.

The CDR3 sequence: CASSQLGQGDNSPLHF. The chain recombines TRBV4-1 with TRBJ1-6; TCRdb picks TRBD1, but there is no DNA to check that call. Germline lookup yields CDR1 MGHRA and CDR2 YSYEKL. This CDR3 region has 16 residues.

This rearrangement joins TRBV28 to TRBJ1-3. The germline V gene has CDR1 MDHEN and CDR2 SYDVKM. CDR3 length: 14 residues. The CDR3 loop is CASSSQGSGNTIYF.

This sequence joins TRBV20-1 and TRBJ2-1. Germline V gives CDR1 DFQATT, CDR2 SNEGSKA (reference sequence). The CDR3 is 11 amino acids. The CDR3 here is CSASRSNEQFF.

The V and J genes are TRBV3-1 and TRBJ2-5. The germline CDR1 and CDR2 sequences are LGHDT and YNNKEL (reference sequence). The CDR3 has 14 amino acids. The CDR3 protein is CASSQDLPRETQYF.

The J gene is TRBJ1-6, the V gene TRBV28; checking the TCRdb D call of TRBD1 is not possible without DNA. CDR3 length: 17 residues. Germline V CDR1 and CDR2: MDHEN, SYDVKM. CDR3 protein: CASSSTIGTGGHSPLHF.